Presented here are 22 T cell receptor beta chains from one specimen sequenced in a study of CD8 T cells in ankylosing spondylitis. Study-wide findings and caveats: The study identified a TCR beta motif of fewer than 10 highly homologous variants that appeared characteristic of ankylosing spondylitis blood.

No antigen has been assigned to these receptors. TCRdb passed the 5' RACE reads through MiXCR, listing each CDR3 protein once. The sample consists of about 750,000 distinct CDR3 sequences, under 20% of them appearing once. The sequencing sample was made of blood, either unsorted or a sorted T cell fraction (not recorded which). The receptor set was obtained from a male donor with ankylosing spondylitis.

The sample holds one count of this clonotype. The chain has TRBV12-3 or TRBV12-4 and TRBJ2-1; D uncertain. This CDR3 has 15 residues. V lost 7 bases, J lost 7 bases, and 20 bases lay in between. Here the CDR3 DNA reads TGTGCCAGCAATCTTAGGGCGAACTTCAGGAATGAGCAGTTCTTC. This translates into CASNLRANFRNEQFF.

This rearrangement joins TRBV5-1 to TRBJ1-1; no clear D. V dropped 2 bases and J dropped 7 bases, with 9 bases sitting between them. The CDR3 length is 12 residues. Germline values: CDR1 SGHRS, CDR2 YFSETQ. The CDR3 DNA sequence: TGCGCCAGCAGCTTTCTAGGGTTTGAAGCTTTCTTT. Translating it yields CASSFLGFEAFF.

This clonotype was counted between two and nine times. The V gene is TRBV2, the J gene TRBJ2-7; D is undetermined. Germline CDR1 is SNHLY and CDR2 is FYNNEI. Trimming left V 7 bases short and J 0 bases short, with 13 bases between. The length of the CDR3 is 14 residues. In DNA, the CDR3 is TGTGCCAGCAAGGTGAACTCAAACTCCTACGAGCAGTACTTC. This encodes CASKVNSNSYEQYF.

V and J are TRBV11-2 and TRBJ2-1; D tentatively fits TRBD1 or TRBD2 (5 bases each). The CDR3 is 15 amino acids. V was cut by 1 base and J by 4 bases, with 11 bases left in between. In germline, CDR1 is SGHAT, CDR2 FQNNGV. The CDR3 sequence is CASSLVRDRYNEQFF. The DNA for the CDR3 is TGTGCCAGCAGCTTAGTCCGGGACCGATACAATGAGCAGTTCTTC.

This chain connects TRBV24-1 to TRBJ2-4; no reliable D call. This CDR3 comprises 13 residues. The germline gives CDR1 KGHDR, CDR2 SFDVKD. Trimming left V 3 bases short and J 8 bases short, with 10 bases between. The DNA of the CDR3 is TGTGCCACCAGTGATAGAACACGAGACATTCAGTACTTC. Its translation: CATSDRTRDIQYF.

This chain connects TRBV6-4 to TRBJ2-1, with TRBD1 as a possible D gene (6 bases). The V end lost 5 bases, the J end lost 9 bases, and 14 bases lay between the germline ends. Germline lookup yields CDR1 MRHNA and CDR2 SNTAGT. This CDR3 has 13 amino acids. CDR3 in amino acids: CASSTHAGVEQFF. The CDR3 nucleotides read TGTGCCAGCAGTACCCATGCAGGGGTTGAGCAGTTCTTC.

This clonotype was seen a few times. The V call is TRBV29-1, the J call TRBJ2-7; 10 positions match TRBD1. The V gene's germline CDR1 is SQVTM and CDR2 ANQGSEA. V dropped 1 base and J dropped 5; count of bases not matched to a gene: 5. This CDR3 has 14 residues. Here the CDR3 reads CSVEAVGQGNEQYF. CDR3 bases: TGCAGCGTTGAAGCCGTGGGACAGGGGAACGAGCAGTACTTC.

This clonotype was seen ten or more times. The CDR3 region has the DNA TGTGCCATCAGTGAGCTAGCGGGAGATACGCAGTATTTT. Protein product: CAISELAGDTQYF. The chain carries TRBV10-3 and TRBJ2-3; 8 bases line up with TRBD2. Per germline, CDR1 ENHRY and CDR2 SYGVKD. CDR3 length: 13 amino acids. With 2 bases clipped from V and 5 bases from J, the junction kept 0 bases outside the gene matches.

The sample holds one count of this clonotype. The chain combines TRBV5-1 with TRBJ2-7; 14 bases are a match to TRBD2. Germline lookup yields CDR1 SGHRS and CDR2 YFSETQ. The V and J ends lost 3 bases and 1 base, in that order; junction bases with no gene match: 12. This CDR3 comprises 19 residues. CDR3 protein: CASSSKPGLAGASSYEQYF. As DNA, the CDR3 is TGCGCCAGCAGCTCAAAGCCGGGACTAGCGGGGGCATCGTCCTACGAGCAGTACTTC. The whole variable domain, filled in from reference TRBV5-1 and TRBJ2-7, reads KAGVTQTPRYLIKTRGQQVTLSCSPISGHRSVSWYQQTPGQGLQFLFEYFSETQRNKGNFPGRFSGRQFSNSRSEMNVSTLELGDSALYLCASSSKPGLAGASSYEQYFGPGTRLTVT.

This clonotype was observed many times. This chain uses TRBV12-3 or TRBV12-4 with TRBJ1-5, with D possibly TRBD1 on 6 matching bases. V was pared by 4 bases and J by 6 bases, with 10 bases between. The CDR3 runs 13 residues. In nucleotides, the CDR3 is TGTGCCAGCAGTTCAGGAGGGGGTCAGCCCCAGCATTTT. Encoded protein: CASSSGGGQPQHF.

There are a few counts of this clonotype. This chain joins TRBV20-1 and TRBJ2-7; TRBD2 agrees at 8 bases. The junction had 10 bases not matched to a gene; V was cut back by 4 bases and J by 2 bases. Per the germline V gene, CDR1 is DFQATT and CDR2 is SNEGSKA (reference sequence). CDR3 size: 15 residues. This CDR3 is CSATRGIAGPYEQYF. The CDR3 DNA is TGCAGTGCTACCCGGGGAATAGCGGGGCCCTACGAGCAGTACTTC.

This chain links TRBV3-1 with TRBJ2-4, with TRBD1 matching 9 bases. The CDR3 loop spans 16 amino acids. The V gene's germline CDR1 is LGHDT and CDR2 YNNKEL (reference sequence). V lost 5 bases to trimming and J lost 2 bases; unmatched junction nucleotides: 7. The CDR3 coding sequence is TGTGCCAGCAGCTTCCGGGACAGGGCTACCAAAAACATTCAGTACTTC. It is translated as CASSFRDRATKNIQYF.

This clonotype was recorded a few times. Here the CDR3 reads CASSLGDVVAETQYF. CDR3 DNA sequence: TGTGCCAGCAGTTTAGGGGACGTGGTGGCGGAGACCCAGTACTTC. V gene TRBV12-3 or TRBV12-4 combines with J gene TRBJ2-5; D tentatively fits TRBD1 or TRBD2 (5 bases each). The CDR3 has 15 residues. V was cut by 1 base and J by 5 bases, with 14 bases left in between.

This clonotype came up many times. This chain joins TRBV7-3 and TRBJ2-3; TRBD1 aligns across 7 bases. Losses at the gene ends were 9 bases for V and 3 bases for J; bases not matched to a gene: 9. The germline CDR1 and CDR2 sequences are SGHTA and FQGTGA. The CDR3 is 14 residues long. For the CDR3, the DNA is TGTGCCAGTCGACAGGGATCGGCGACAGATACGCAGTATTTT. Translation gives CASRQGSATDTQYF.

The table lists this clonotype with a few counts. In DNA form, the CDR3 reads TGTGCCAGCAGTTTAGGGTACACACGTCCGGGCGAGCAGTACTTC. Translation: CASSLGYTRPGEQYF. V gene TRBV12-3 or TRBV12-4 combines with J gene TRBJ2-7; D remains ambiguous. This CDR3 has 15 amino acids. The germline V and J ends were trimmed by 1 base and 6 bases, with 16 bases remaining between them.

The chain joins TRBV29-1 to TRBJ2-1; possible D gene TRBD2, 6 bases. Germline-derived CDR1 and CDR2 are SQVTM and ANQGSEA. The CDR3 has 15 amino acids. V was cut by 3 bases and J by 8 bases, with 20 bases left in between. CDR3 loop: CSVEGLVGAGYEQFF. For the CDR3, the DNA is TGCAGCGTTGAGGGGCTCGTAGGAGCGGGCTATGAGCAGTTCTTC.

This clonotype was recorded a few times. The gene calls are TRBV7-2 and TRBJ1-2; 8 bases agree with TRBD1. The germline V gene has CDR1 SGHTA and CDR2 FQGNSA. V shed 3 bases, J shed 4 bases, and the junction held 7 bases outside the gene matches. This CDR3 contains 15 residues. The CDR3 coding sequence is TGTGCCAGCAGCTTGGTAGCAGGGGGCGCCTATGGCTACACCTTC. Its protein is CASSLVAGGAYGYTF.

This chain connects TRBV9 to TRBJ2-7, with 7 bases identical to TRBD2. V was clipped by 3 bases and J by 2 bases; unmatched bases: 5. Germline-derived CDR1 and CDR2 are SGDLS and YYNGEE. CDR3 length: 14 residues. The CDR3, as DNA: TGTGCCAGCAGCGCAGCCGGGACTACCTACGAGCAGTACTTC. Residues: CASSAAGTTYEQYF.

There are a few counts of this clonotype. The rearrangement links TRBV20-1 to TRBJ1-2; 8 bases agree with TRBD1. The CDR3 totals 13 residues. CDR1 and CDR2 from the germline V gene are DFQATT and SNEGSKA (reference sequence). V was clipped by 6 bases and J by 3 bases; unmatched bases: 6. CDR3 region: CSASGQGHYGYTF. As DNA, the CDR3 is TGCAGTGCCAGCGGACAGGGACACTATGGCTACACCTTC.

This clonotype was observed a handful of times. The chain uses TRBV7-8 and TRBJ2-2; 8 nucleotides align to TRBD1. Germline V CDR1 and CDR2: SGHVS, FQNEAQ. The junction had 11 bases not matched to a gene; V was cut back by 5 bases and J by 6 bases. This CDR3 is 16 amino acids long. In nucleotides, the CDR3 is TGTGCCAGCAGCCCAGCCGGACAGGGATGGCCCGGGGAGCTGTTTTTT. Translation: CASSPAGQGWPGELFF.

This chain connects TRBV7-8 to TRBJ2-7, with TRBD2 matching 7 bases. The CDR3 length is 14 residues. V shed 4 bases, J shed 3 bases, and the junction held 6 bases outside the gene matches. Germline CDR1 and CDR2: SGHVS and FQNEAQ. In DNA form, the CDR3 reads TGTGCCAGCAGCTCGCTAGCGGACCTCTACGAGCAGTACTTC. Residues: CASSSLADLYEQYF.

There are a few counts of this clonotype. The genes are TRBV29-1 and TRBJ2-1, with TRBD2 matching 12 bases. Germline V CDR1 and CDR2: SQVTM, ANQGSEA. This CDR3 has 16 residues. Trimming removed 7 bases from V and 1 base from J; junction bases left unmatched: 8. CDR3 DNA: TGCAGCGCCCTCCCTGGGACTAGCGGGTCCTACAATGAGCAGTTCTTC. Protein product: CSALPGTSGSYNEQFF.